This is a list of T cell receptor beta chains from one sample in a study of patients and donors after allogeneic stem cell transplantation. TCRdb used MiXCR to reprocess the RT-PCR reads, holding one entry per CDR3 protein. Found here are about 960,000 distinct CDR3 sequences, 15% to 20% of them singletons; the top ten hold 5% to 7.5%. The sample taken for sequencing was blood, either unsorted or a sorted T cell fraction (not recorded which). These receptors came from a human donor who was either an allogeneic HSCT recipient or a stem cell or donor lymphocyte infusion donor (not recorded which). It is not recorded whose cells these are; they may come from a transplant donor. CDR3s include the opening cysteine and the closing phenylalanine or tryptophan. A D gene is named only where the DNA matches it firmly. Expanded clones are given a class, and other clones once, few, many or no size at all.

d_call,j_call,clone_size,v_call,cdr3_length,cdr3_nt,cdr3_aa
-,TRBJ1-6,-,TRBV7-9,17,TGTGCCAGCAGCTCAAACCTGCTCGCAGTCGGGACATCACCCCTCCACTTT,CASSSNLLAVGTSPLHF
-,TRBJ2-5,many,TRBV7-2,13,TGTGCCAGCAGCTTGAAGGATGATGAGACCCAGTACTTC,CASSLKDDETQYF
TRBD2,TRBJ2-6,-,TRBV4-2,17,TGTGCCAGCAGCCAAGCAGGGAGGGACTCTGGGGCCAACGTCCTGACTTTC,CASSQAGRDSGANVLTF
-,TRBJ2-3,-,TRBV2,16,TGTGCCAGCTGTGAGGAGAACAGACATGGCCCAGATACGCAGTATTTT,CASCEENRHGPDTQYF
TRBD1,TRBJ2-2,few,TRBV24-1,15,TGTGCCACCAAGGGACAGGGCACCAACACCGGGGAGCTGTTTTTT,CATKGQGTNTGELFF
TRBD1,TRBJ2-2,-,TRBV6-5,16,TGTGCCAGCAGTTACTCTAGGGGGCTAGGCACCGGGGAGCTGTTTTTT,CASSYSRGLGTGELFF
-,TRBJ2-3,many,TRBV10-3,12,TGTGCCATCACCCCGGGGCCAGATACGCAGTATTTT,CAITPGPDTQYF
-,TRBJ2-5,many,TRBV27,13,TGTGCCAGCAGTTTAGGAGTTTGGGAGACCCAGTACTTC,CASSLGVWETQYF
-,TRBJ2-3,-,TRBV27,17,TGTGCCAGCAGTTTCCGCGCCGGGACGACGTCTAAGAGTACGCAGTATTTT,CASSFRAGTTSKSTQYF
-,TRBJ2-7,few,TRBV25-1,15,TGTGCCAGCAGTGAATTCGTTGTCGGGATCCACGAGCAGTACTTC,CASSEFVVGIHEQYF
-,TRBJ1-2,few,TRBV27,13,TGTGCCAGCAGTTTATTAGGGGCGGTTGGCTACACCTTC,CASSLLGAVGYTF
-,TRBJ2-7,many,TRBV5-1,13,TGCGCCAGCAGCGTGGGGGGCCCCTACGAGCAGTACTTC,CASSVGGPYEQYF
-,TRBJ2-5,-,TRBV20-1,13,TGCAGTGCTAGTGGAGGGAATCGGGAGACCCAGTACTTC,CSASGGNRETQYF
-,TRBJ2-7,many,TRBV12-3/TRBV12-4,12,TGTGCCAGCAATACAGGGTACTACGAGCAGTACTTC,CASNTGYYEQYF
TRBD1,TRBJ1-1,few,TRBV2,17,TGTGCCAGCAGTGAAGCAGGGACAGGGGAGTGGGGCACTGAAGCTTTCTTT,CASSEAGTGEWGTEAFF
-,TRBJ2-3,few,TRBV3-1,15,TGTGCCAGCAGCTACTTAGCGGATAGCACAGATACGCAGTATTTT,CASSYLADSTDTQYF
-,TRBJ2-4,few,TRBV13,14,TGTGCCAGCAGCCCCGGCCTAGCCAAAAACATTCAGTACTTC,CASSPGLAKNIQYF